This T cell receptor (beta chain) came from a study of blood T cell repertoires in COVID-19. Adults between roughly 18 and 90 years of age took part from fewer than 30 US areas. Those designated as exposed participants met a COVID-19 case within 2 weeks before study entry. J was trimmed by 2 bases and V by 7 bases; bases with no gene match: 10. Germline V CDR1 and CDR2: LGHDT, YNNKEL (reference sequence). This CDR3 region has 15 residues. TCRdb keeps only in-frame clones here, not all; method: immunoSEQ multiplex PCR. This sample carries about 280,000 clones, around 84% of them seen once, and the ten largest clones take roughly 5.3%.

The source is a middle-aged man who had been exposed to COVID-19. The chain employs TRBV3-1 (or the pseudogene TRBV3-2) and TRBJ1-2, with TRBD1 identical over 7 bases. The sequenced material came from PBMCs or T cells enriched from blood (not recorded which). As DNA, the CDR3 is TGTGCCAGCACCCACCTACCGGGACAGAACTATGGCTACACCTTC. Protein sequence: CASTHLPGQNYGYTF.